Listed below are T cell receptor beta chains from one sample, sequenced in a study of blood T cells in healthy people across ages. TCRdb analysed the 5' RACE reads with MiXCR anew, one entry per CDR3 protein. The table includes 500,000 to 600,000 distinct CDR3 sequences, 25% to 30% detected once. Sequenced sample: blood. The receptors derive from an older woman in good health. CDR3s include the opening cysteine and the closing phenylalanine or tryptophan. The D gene is left open where the match is weak. Size values are once, few and many counts, or a class for expanded clones, and some rows have none.

TRBJ2-3 | once | TRBV7-2 | NA | TGTGCCAGCAGCCCAAGCAATACGCAGTATTTT | CASSPSNTQYF
TRBJ1-1 | few | TRBV20-1 | NA | TGCAGTGCTCCAAGGACAGATCCGAACACTGAAGCTTTCTTT | CSAPRTDPNTEAFF
TRBJ1-4 | NA | TRBV5-6 | NA | TGTGCCAGCAGCCCGAGGGGGTTTAATGAAAAACTGTTTTTT | CASSPRGFNEKLFF
TRBJ2-1 | NA | TRBV15 | TRBD2 | TGTGCCACCAGCAGAGATCTTCAGGCTAGCGGCATCTACAATGAGCAGTTCTTC | CATSRDLQASGIYNEQFF
TRBJ1-2 | few | TRBV20-1 | TRBD1 | TGCAGTGCACCGCGAGGACAGGGTGACTATGGCTACACCTTC | CSAPRGQGDYGYTF
TRBJ2-7 | NA | TRBV29-1 | NA | TGCAGCGGGAAATATACGGGACACGACTCCTACGAGCAGTACTTC | CSGKYTGHDSYEQYF
TRBJ2-1 | few | TRBV5-1 | TRBD2 | TGCGCCAGCAGTTTGGAGGACCCCGGGACTAGCGCGGCGAGATTC | CASSLEDPGTSAARF
TRBJ2-3 | many | TRBV7-2 | NA | TGTGCCAGCAGCCCGAACCGCTACGGGGCAGATACGCAGTATTTT | CASSPNRYGADTQYF
TRBJ2-3 | few | TRBV7-8 | NA | TGTGCCAGCAGCCAGCAGAGCGGTACAGATACGCAGTATTTT | CASSQQSGTDTQYF
TRBJ1-2 | few | TRBV20-1 | NA | TGCAGTGCCACCTCTCGTAACTATGGCTACACCTTC | CSATSRNYGYTF